Below, one T cell receptor beta chain is given with its context. What this receptor recognizes is not known. No base quality values were provided; no much bigger clone lies one nucleotide off. This sample is drawn from a study of blood T cell repertoires in COVID-19 (dated by TCRdb to about 2020). Regarding the research as a whole: The collaborator samples originated in the United States, Italy and Spain and spanned the acute and convalescent phases of COVID-19. The dataset comprised deeply sampled blood TCRbeta repertoires from subjects exposed to, actively infected with, or recovered from COVID-19. The samples were drawn from two sources: the first 160 participants of the ongoing ImmuneRACE study, and 1,254 subjects contributed by 6 global collaborators. The material from the prospective study consisted of cDNA or gDNA derived from T cells, B-cell-depleted T cells, or PBMCs. A freely available public database, intended as a resource for researchers studying the immune response to SARS-CoV-2, is where the repertoires were released. A de-identified subject ID, COVID-19 status, age in years and sex were almost always included in the sample metadata. Where HLA class I and class II types were available, the types were taken from metadata supplied by the sample provider, not from assay-based typing.

The investigation overall reported the following: The amount of clinical and demographic metadata varied by source and participant and was provided uncurated.

The immunoSEQ Assay, a bias-controlled multiplex PCR, was used to amplify TCRbeta CDR3 regions from genomic DNA. On the authors' methods: The number of nucleated cells in each sample was estimated from the amplification of reference gene primers within the assay. To quantify the absolute abundance of each unique TCRbeta CDR3 rearrangement, sequence reads were collapsed and filtered. Productive Simpson clonality was computed per sample as the square root of Simpson's diversity index over productive rearrangements. The table comes from immuneACCESS by way of TCRdb, which keeps in-frame sequences with V and J called. Part of the clones is missing from these tables; in studies checked, under half for an unresolved V gene and the rest for unknown reasons. Clone size and V and J calls were adopted from that table, with D and trimming inferred from the DNA. Across this sample there are some 330,000 clones, with 86% seen only once. The ten largest clones add up to about 4.1% of the sample.

Participants in the prospective study were enrolled through a virtual design, were aged about 18 to 100 years, and lived in 24 United States geographic areas. Cohort assignment in the prospective study relied on participant-reported clinical history from a screening survey and a study questionnaire. ImmuneRACE Cohort 3 recovered participants were defined by two consecutive negative NP/OP PCR tests, healthcare professional clearance, or symptom resolution. In the prospective study, mobile phlebotomists collected whole blood, serum and a nasopharyngeal or oropharyngeal swab from each participant. Additional blood draws and questionnaires over an approximately 2-month period could optionally be provided by prospective study participants. Prospective study blood samples were shipped either frozen or at room temperature before DNA extraction. Sequencing used PBMCs or T cells enriched from blood (not recorded which). This receptor was identified in a man aged 25 to 40 who had recovered from COVID-19.

In nucleotide form, the sequence is TGCGCCAGCAGCTCGACAGGGTACAATGAGCAGTTCTTC. This encodes CASSSTGYNEQFF. The chain employs TRBV5-1 and TRBJ2-1; 7 junctional bases match TRBD1. Counted from cysteine to phenylalanine, this CDR3 has 13 amino acids. The CDR3 DNA has 39 bases and is translated from base 1. CDR1 SGHRS and CDR2 YFSETQ are derived from the germline V gene. V is cut back by 3 bases and J by 4 bases, with 1 base in the junction unmatched.